This passage covers 17 T cell receptor beta chains from one sample sequenced in a study of early T cells in non-severe SARS-CoV-2 infection. TCRdb re-derived calls from the 5' RACE reads in MiXCR, one entry per CDR3 protein. The table has tens of thousands of distinct CDR3 sequences, more than 9% seen once. The sample consisted of whole blood. All receptors derive from an adult who was a healthcare worker with PCR-confirmed SARS-CoV-2 infection or an uninfected control (not recorded which).

This clonotype was seen more than once but under ten times. V and J are TRBV2 and TRBJ2-1, with 7 bases matching TRBD2. Trimming took 0 bases from V and 8 from J; bases not matched to a gene: 19. Germline V gives CDR1 SNHLY, CDR2 FYNNEI. The length of the CDR3 is 19 residues. The CDR3, as DNA: TGTGCCAGCAGTGAAGCGCGGCTAGCGTCTTATGGGGGGGACTATGAGCAGTTCTTC. Encoded protein: CASSEARLASYGGDYEQFF.

This clonotype was seen many times. The chain has TRBV29-1 and TRBJ2-1; D may be TRBD1 or TRBD2 (5 bases each). Germline CDR1 reads SQVTM; CDR2 reads ANQGSEA. The CDR3 spans 13 residues. Trimming stripped 7 bases from V and 6 bases from J, with 16 bases between. The CDR3 nucleotides read TGCAGCGCGCCGGGGCCAAACCTCAATGAGCAGTTCTTC. Amino acid sequence: CSAPGPNLNEQFF.

This clonotype was picked up many times. V is TRBV24-1 and J is TRBJ2-1; D is unclear. V was shortened by 7 bases and J by 7 bases, with 13 bases between the two germline ends. The germline gives CDR1 KGHDR, CDR2 SFDVKD. This CDR3 has 13 residues. CDR3 region: CATRDPPRNEQFF. CDR3 nucleotide sequence: TGTGCCACCAGAGACCCTCCTAGGAATGAGCAGTTCTTC.

V and J are TRBV20-1 and TRBJ2-3; TRBD1 is a possible D gene (6 bases). V gave up 0 bases and J gave up 4 bases, with 11 bases separating them. CDR1 and CDR2 from the germline V gene are DFQATT and SNEGSKA (reference sequence). The CDR3 is 14 amino acids. For the CDR3, the DNA is TGCAGTGCTAGAGACGCCAGGGGTCCAGATACGCAGTATTTT. Its translation: CSARDARGPDTQYF.

The rearrangement links TRBV5-4 to TRBJ2-5, with 7 bases that match TRBD2. Germline V lookup: CDR1 SGHNT, CDR2 YYREEE (reference sequence). J was trimmed by 7 bases and V by 4 bases; bases with no gene match: 13. This CDR3 spans 15 amino acids. In DNA form, the CDR3 reads TGTGCCAGCAGCCCGGGAGGCGGACTCCCTTGGACCCAGTACTTC. This encodes CASSPGGGLPWTQYF.

This clonotype has a handful of counts. The chain combines TRBV7-3 with TRBJ2-1, with 9 bases aligning to TRBD2. Germline CDR1 SGHTA, CDR2 FQGTGA. V trimming: 5 bases; J trimming: 8 bases; junction bases outside the gene matches: 10. This CDR3 region has 15 residues. The CDR3 coding sequence is TGTGCCAGCAGCCCGGGAGCGGGAGGAGTCCATGAGCAGTTCTTC. As protein: CASSPGAGGVHEQFF. The variable domain in full, completed from reference TRBV7-3 and TRBJ2-1, reads GAGVSQTPSNKVTEKGKYVELRCDPISGHTALYWYRQSLGQGPEFLIYFQGTGAADDSGLPNDRFFAVRPEGSVSTLKIQRTERGDSAVYLCASSPGAGGVHEQFFGPGTRLTVL.

This clonotype came up many times. V usage is TRBV12-3 or TRBV12-4 and J usage is TRBJ2-7; 7 nucleotides match TRBD2. V gave up 10 bases and J gave up 7 bases; unmatched junction bases: 7. The CDR3 loop spans 11 amino acids. The CDR3 nucleotides read TGTGCCACCTCGCGGGGGAGTGAGCAGTACTTC. Protein product: CATSRGSEQYF.

This rearrangement joins TRBV24-1 to TRBJ2-2; possible D gene TRBD2, 7 bases. Between the trimmed V and J ends, which lost 4 bases and 6 bases, there was a span of 17 bases. Germline values: CDR1 KGHDR, CDR2 SFDVKD. The CDR3 length is 16 residues. CDR3 DNA: TGTGCCACCAGTGACCTAGGACTAGGGGGTGCCGGGGAGCTGTTTTTT. The encoded protein is CATSDLGLGGAGELFF.

The chain uses TRBV29-1 and TRBJ2-2; D is possibly TRBD2 (6 bases). The germline CDR1 and CDR2 sequences are SQVTM and ANQGSEA. The V gene lost 5 bases and the J gene lost 0 bases, with 16 bases spanning the gap. This CDR3 region has 16 residues. CDR3: CSVRQRADSNTGELFF. CDR3 in DNA: TGCAGCGTTCGTCAGCGGGCGGACTCGAACACCGGGGAGCTGTTTTTT.

This clonotype was observed many times. The gene calls are TRBV5-6 and TRBJ1-5; D is perhaps TRBD1 (5 bases). Germline CDR1 is SGHDT and CDR2 is YYEEEE. The CDR3 is made up of 16 amino acids. Trimming stripped 0 bases from V and 1 base from J, with 11 bases between. Here the CDR3 reads CASSLGGIMSNQPQHF. The DNA for the CDR3 is TGTGCCAGCAGCTTGGGGGGGATTATGAGCAATCAGCCCCAGCATTTT.

V usage is TRBV5-1 and J usage is TRBJ1-5; perhaps TRBD1 as D (5 bases). The CDR3 has 15 amino acids. V lost 0 bases and J 7 bases, leaving 14 bases between the germline ends. The V gene's germline CDR1 is SGHRS and CDR2 YFSETQ. CDR3 in amino acids: CASSLAGRDGQPQHF. In DNA form, the CDR3 reads TGCGCCAGCAGCTTGGCGGGCAGGGATGGACAGCCCCAGCATTTT.

V usage is TRBV5-4 and J usage is TRBJ1-4; D perhaps matches TRBD1 (6 bases). This CDR3 spans 14 amino acids. The germline V gene has CDR1 SGHNT and CDR2 YYREEE (reference sequence). Trimming left V 4 bases short and J 1 base short, with 8 bases between. The CDR3, as DNA: TGTGCCAGCAGCGAGGGGGGAACTAATGAAAAACTGTTTTTT. Translating gives CASSEGGTNEKLFF. Full variable domain (remainder filled in from reference TRBV5-4 and TRBJ1-4): ETGVTQSPTHLIKTRGQQVTLRCSSQSGHNTVSWYQQALGQGPQFIFQYYREEENGRGNFPPRFSGLQFPNYSSELNVNALELDDSALYLCASSEGGTNEKLFFGSGTQLSVL.

This clonotype was observed many times. V usage is TRBV6-2 or TRBV6-3 and J usage is TRBJ2-1; TRBD2 might be the D (6 bases). The V gene's germline CDR1 is MNHEY and CDR2 SVGEGT. The CDR3 spans 18 residues. V lost 0 bases, J lost 9 bases, and 24 bases lay in between. CDR3 residues: CASSYSTASETKRAEQFF. The CDR3 DNA reads as TGTGCCAGCAGTTACTCGACGGCTAGCGAAACCAAGAGAGCTGAGCAGTTCTTC.

This clonotype came up many times. This sequence joins TRBV7-2 and TRBJ2-1, with D tentatively TRBD1 or TRBD2 (6 bases each). V gave up 4 bases and J gave up 6 bases, with 16 bases separating them. CDR3 length equals 15 residues. Germline V CDR1 and CDR2: SGHTA, FQGNSA. This CDR3 reads CASSSISGGGNEQFF. In DNA form, the CDR3 reads TGTGCCAGCAGCTCCATTAGCGGAGGGGGCAATGAGCAGTTCTTC.

In the case of this clonotype: Given a much more abundant clone one base away, this may be a read error. The chain recombines TRBV12-3 or TRBV12-4 with TRBJ2-3, with 9 bases lining up with TRBD2. The CDR3 is 14 residues long. This chain's CDR3 is CASRLAGTSDTRYF. The DNA of the CDR3 is TGTGCCAGCAGACTAGCGGGCACATCCGATACGCGGTATTTT.

This clonotype has a handful of counts. CDR3 DNA: TGTGCCAGCAGTTTTCTCCATCCCTACACTGAAGCTTTCTTT. As protein: CASSFLHPYTEAFF. The chain couples TRBV27 to TRBJ1-1; no definite D call. V lost 3 bases and J lost 3, with 11 bases in between. This CDR3 has 14 residues. Per the germline V gene, CDR1 is MNHEY and CDR2 is SMNVEV (reference sequence).

This clonotype was seen ten or more times. The chain carries TRBV6-1 and TRBJ2-1; D is possibly TRBD2 (6 bases). Germline loops: CDR1 MNHNS, CDR2 SASEGT. CDR3 length equals 15 residues. V shed 6 bases and J shed 0 bases, with 12 bases lying between them. This chain's CDR3 is CASSTGTHSYNEQFF. The CDR3 DNA follows: TGTGCCAGCAGCACCGGGACTCACTCCTACAATGAGCAGTTCTTC.